The rows below give T cell receptor beta chains drawn from one sample of a study of shared clonotypes between healthy human individuals. Data came from immunoSEQ multiplex PCR; TCRdb stores just in-frame clones and leaves some out. Of about 820,000 clones listed, almost 95% are singletons. Sequenced input: naive CD8+ T cells sorted from blood. The receptors originated from a man under 40 in good health. CDR3s include the opening cysteine and the closing phenylalanine or tryptophan. Each record gives: clone size, D gene, J gene, V gene, CDR3 DNA, CDR3 protein. A D gene is named only where the DNA matches it firmly. Where a row states a size, it is once, few, many or the class of an expanded clone; other rows omit it.

>-|-|TRBJ2-1|TRBV7-8
TGTGCCAGCAGCTTCGCTAGTAGCAATGAGCAGTTCTTC
CASSFASSNEQFF
>once|-|TRBJ2-7|TRBV7-9
TGTGCCAGCACCGCGACCGCCCACTACGAGCAGTACTTC
CASTATAHYEQYF
>-|TRBD2|TRBJ2-1|TRBV28
TGTGCCAGCAGCAGTTTAAGATGGGCAGCGGGAGGGAGCAATGAGCAGTTCTTC
CASSSLRWAAGGSNEQFF
>-|-|TRBJ2-1|TRBV29-1
TGCAGCGTTTACGGCGGGAATTACAATGAGCAGTTCTTC
CSVYGGNYNEQFF
>-|TRBD1|TRBJ1-2|TRBV13
TGTGCCAGCAGCTCCGGACAGGAGAAATTTATGGGCTACACCTTC
CASSSGQEKFMGYTF
>-|TRBD1|TRBJ2-1|TRBV7-9
TGTGCCAGCACCCTCATCCGGGACAGGGGTTACAATGAGCAGTTCTTC
CASTLIRDRGYNEQFF
>-|TRBD1|TRBJ1-1|TRBV7-2
TGTGCCAGCAGCTCGAGGGGGCGTGGGACTGAAGCTTTCTTT
CASSSRGRGTEAFF
>-|TRBD1|TRBJ2-7|TRBV9
TGTGCCAGCAGCGCAGCCGGGACAGGGACCTCCGAGCAGTACTTC
CASSAAGTGTSEQYF
>-|TRBD2|TRBJ2-3|TRBV5-1
TGCGCCAGCAGCTCAGCGGGAGGATTGGCAGATACGCAGTATTTT
CASSSAGGLADTQYF
>once|-|TRBJ1-1|TRBV5-1
TGCGCCAGCAGCTTGGGTGTGCAGGGCCTGAACACTGAAGCTTTCTTT
CASSLGVQGLNTEAFF
>-|-|TRBJ2-7|TRBV7-9
TGTGCCAGCAGCTTAGTGTTGGGCAGTGCCAACGAGCAGTACTTC
CASSLVLGSANEQYF
>few|-|TRBJ2-7|TRBV7-9
TGTGCCAGCAGCTTTTTATCGGGCGAGCAGTACTTC
CASSFLSGEQYF
>-|-|TRBJ2-6|TRBV7-9
TGTGCCAGCAGCCCTACGGACAGACCGTTCTCTGGGGCCAACGTCCTGACTTTC
CASSPTDRPFSGANVLTF
>-|-|TRBJ2-5|TRBV7-7
TGTGCTAGCAGCGGACAACTAGCATGGGAGACCCAGTACTTC
CASSGQLAWETQYF
>-|TRBD2|TRBJ2-3|TRBV11-2
TGTGCCAGCAGCCAAAGCGGGACTTACACAGATACGCAGTATTTT
CASSQSGTYTDTQYF
>-|-|TRBJ2-3|TRBV4-3
TGCGCCAGCAGCCAAGATGGGGGCAGGGCAGATACGCAGTATTTT
CASSQDGGRADTQYF
>-|-|TRBJ2-7|TRBV30
TGTGCCTGGAGTGCGGGCCCCTACGAGCAGTACTTC
CAWSAGPYEQYF
>-|-|TRBJ1-1|TRBV5-6
TGTGCCAGCAGCTTGGACACTGAAGCTTTCTTT
CASSLDTEAFF
>-|TRBD1|TRBJ2-2|TRBV18
TGTGCCAGCTCACCAAGGGACAGGGGGCGCATTCCCGCGGCGGAGCTGTTTTTT
CASSPRDRGRIPAAELFF
>-|-|TRBJ2-2|TRBV19
TGTGCCAGTAGTATTCAGCTCGCCGGGGAGCTGTTTTTT
CASSIQLAGELFF
>-|-|TRBJ2-6|TRBV30
TGTGCCTGGAGTGTATTAGGGTCTGGGGCCAACGTCCTGACTTTC
CAWSVLGSGANVLTF
>-|-|TRBJ2-7|TRBV15
TGTGCCACCAGCAGAGAGGGGGCGGCAGACGAGCAGTACTTC
CATSREGAADEQYF
>-|TRBD2|TRBJ2-1|TRBV10-2
TGCGCCAGCAGTGAGAGTAGCGGGGCCGACAATGAGCAGTTCTTC
CASSESSGADNEQFF
>-|-|TRBJ2-1|TRBV11-2
TGTGCCAGCAGCTCATATATAAACAATGAGCAGTTCTTC
CASSSYINNEQFF
>-|TRBD1|TRBJ2-2|TRBV5-6
TGTGCCAGCAGCTTCTCGGGACAGGGGTACACCGGGGAGCTGTTTTTT
CASSFSGQGYTGELFF
>once|TRBD1|TRBJ1-2|TRBV7-2
TGTGCCAGCAGCTTACCCAGGGGGAACTATGGCTACACCTTC
CASSLPRGNYGYTF
>once|-|TRBJ2-1|TRBV15
TGTGCCACCAGGGTGAACAATGAGCAGTTCTTC
CATRVNNEQFF
>-|TRBD2|TRBJ2-2|TRBV7-3
TGTGCCAGCAGCTTAGCGGGAGGACAGACCGGGGAGCTGTTTTTT
CASSLAGGQTGELFF
>-|-|TRBJ2-7|TRBV7-2
TGTGCCAGCAGCTTAGTCAGGGGCTCCTACGAGCAGTACTTC
CASSLVRGSYEQYF
>-|TRBD1|TRBJ2-7|TRBV11-2
TGTGCCAGCAGCTTAGGGACAGGGGGCCTACACGAGCAGTACTTC
CASSLGTGGLHEQYF
>-|-|TRBJ2-5|TRBV29-1
TGCAGCGTTGTCAGTCAAATAGAGACCCAGTACTTC
CSVVSQIETQYF
>-|-|TRBJ1-2|TRBV4-3
TGCGCCAGCAGCCAAACACAACCCTTATCAGGGAGAATAAACTATGGCTACACCTTC
CASSQTQPLSGRINYGYTF
>-|-|TRBJ1-1|TRBV15
TGTGCCACCAGCAGGGCCCGTGAGCTAAAGAACACTGAAGCTTTCTTT
CATSRARELKNTEAFF
>-|TRBD1|TRBJ2-2|TRBV28
TGTGCCAGCAGTTTCTACAGGGGGCACACCGGGGAGCTGTTTTTT
CASSFYRGHTGELFF
>-|TRBD2|TRBJ2-2|TRBV18
TGTGCCAGCTCATCTTTCGAGCGGGGCGCGAACACCGGGGAGCTGTTTTTT
CASSSFERGANTGELFF
>-|TRBD2|TRBJ2-3|TRBV9
TGTGCCAGCAGCTCCGGGACTAGCGGAATCACAGATACGCAGTATTTT
CASSSGTSGITDTQYF
>-|TRBD1|TRBJ2-2|TRBV4-1
TGCGCCAGCAGCCAAGATCCCGGGACAGAACTGAACACCGGGGAGCTGTTTTTT
CASSQDPGTELNTGELFF
>-|-|TRBJ2-7|TRBV6-5
TGTGCCAGCAGTCCAACATTGCCCTACGAGCAGTACTTC
CASSPTLPYEQYF
>-|-|TRBJ2-7|TRBV5-1
TGCGCCAGCAGCTTGGGAACGGGGTACGAGCAGTACTTC
CASSLGTGYEQYF
>-|-|TRBJ2-5|TRBV30
TGTGCCTGGAGTGTCCTAACGACAGAAGAGACCCAGTACTTC
CAWSVLTTEETQYF
>-|-|TRBJ2-1|TRBV6-5
TGTGCCAGCAGTTACTACAGGTCCGATGAGCAGTTCTTC
CASSYYRSDEQFF
>-|-|TRBJ2-7|TRBV11-2
TGTGCCAGCAGCTTGGAAGAGCCGTACGAGCAGTACTTC
CASSLEEPYEQYF
>-|TRBD2|TRBJ2-1|TRBV27
TGTGCCAGCAGTCCCGGACTAGCGGACAATGAGCAGTTCTTC
CASSPGLADNEQFF
>-|TRBD1|TRBJ2-5|TRBV27
TGTGCCAGCAGTAGGACAGGGGTGACCCAGTACTTC
CASSRTGVTQYF
>once|-|TRBJ1-1|TRBV7-3
TGTGCCAGCAGCCGCGGAGGACAAATGAACACTGAAGCTTTCTTT
CASSRGGQMNTEAFF
>-|-|TRBJ2-5|TRBV30
TGTGCCTGGAGAGGAGTTAAAGGGGTACACTACCAAGAGACCCAGTACTTC
CAWRGVKGVHYQETQYF
>-|-|TRBJ1-1|TRBV19
TGTGCCAGTAGTTCCCCTCCGGGTGAAGCTTTCTTT
CASSSPPGEAFF
>-|-|TRBJ2-1|TRBV19
TGTGCCAGTAGTCTTTACCGGACAGACTACAATGAGCAGTTCTTC
CASSLYRTDYNEQFF
>once|-|TRBJ2-2|TRBV27
TGTGCCAGCAGTTTATCACGGGGTACCGGGGAGCTGTTTTTT
CASSLSRGTGELFF
>-|-|TRBJ1-4|TRBV4-1
TGCGCCAGCAGCCGTCTGCAGCCTAGTAATGAAAAACTGTTTTTT
CASSRLQPSNEKLFF
>-|TRBD1|TRBJ2-3|TRBV29-1
TGCAGCGTGGCGACAGGGTCGGAAACAGATACGCAGTATTTT
CSVATGSETDTQYF
>-|TRBD1|TRBJ1-5|TRBV7-9
TGTGCCAGCAGCTTAGCGGGACAGCGCAATCAGCCCCAGCATTTT
CASSLAGQRNQPQHF
>-|-|TRBJ2-3|TRBV7-9
TGTGCCAGCAGCTTCGAACCAGCGGCGCAGTATTTT
CASSFEPAAQYF
>-|-|TRBJ2-1|TRBV5-5
TGTGCCAGCAGTCAGTCGGTGACCGAAACCGGCTCCTACAATGAGCAGTTCTTC
CASSQSVTETGSYNEQFF
>-|TRBD1|TRBJ2-3|TRBV27
TGTGCCAGCTGGGACAGGGGACGTGGTACAGATACGCAGTATTTT
CASWDRGRGTDTQYF
>-|TRBD1|TRBJ2-7|TRBV11-2
TGTGCCAGCAGCACGGGACAGGGATTTTGGGAGCAGTACTTC
CASSTGQGFWEQYF
>-|-|TRBJ1-1|TRBV7-6
TGTGCCAGCAGCTCAGGGGTGGACACTGAAGCTTTCTTT
CASSSGVDTEAFF